The rows below give T cell receptor beta chains drawn from one sample of a study of Graves' ophthalmopathy and Graves' hyperthyroidism. TCRdb recomputed calls from the multiplex PCR reads with MiXCR, one row per CDR3 protein. This table has hundreds of thousands of distinct CDR3 sequences, around 14% appearing once. The specimen was blood. These receptors were collected from a woman aged 25-40 years with Graves' ophthalmopathy. Each CDR3 is given with its conserved first and last residue. The D gene is left open where the match is weak. A clone size is listed for some rows: how often the clone was seen (once, few, many), or a class if it is expanded.

DNA: TGTGCCAGCAGTTTAGTGGGGCAAGGACAGGGGACGTCCGAGCAGTACTTC
CDR3: CASSLVGQGQGTSEQYF
J: TRBJ2-7
V: TRBV12-3/TRBV12-4
size: few
D: TRBD1

DNA: TGTGCCAGCAGGGGACAGGGGGCTTTTGCCTACACCTTC
CDR3: CASRGQGAFAYTF
J: TRBJ1-2
V: TRBV12-3/TRBV12-4
size: many
D: TRBD1

DNA: TGTGCCAGCAGCCGAGCACAGGGCCTTCCATCCTACGAGCAGTACTTC
CDR3: CASSRAQGLPSYEQYF
J: TRBJ2-7
V: TRBV4-2
size: few
D: NA

DNA: TGTGCCAGCAGCCCTAACAGGGTAGGGACTGAAGCTTTCTTT
CDR3: CASSPNRVGTEAFF
J: TRBJ1-1
V: TRBV7-2
size: many
D: NA

DNA: TGTGCTAGTGTCAGATCTGGGGCCAACGTCCTGACTTTC
CDR3: CASVRSGANVLTF
J: TRBJ2-6
V: TRBV12-5
size: many
D: NA

DNA: TGTGCCAGCAGCCAATGGGCCGGGGGCGCGGCACGGGAAGCTTTCTTT
CDR3: CASSQWAGGAAREAFF
J: TRBJ1-1
V: TRBV2
size: NA
D: NA

DNA: TGCGCCAGCAGCTTGGACAGGATCTACACCGGGGAGCTGTTTTTT
CDR3: CASSLDRIYTGELFF
J: TRBJ2-2
V: TRBV5-1
size: many
D: NA

DNA: TGTGCCAGCAGGCGACAGGGCCCCTACGAGCAGTACTTC
CDR3: CASRRQGPYEQYF
J: TRBJ2-7
V: TRBV5-5
size: many
D: TRBD1

DNA: TGTGCCAGCAGTCTATGGACTGCGGGAGAGACCCAGTACTTC
CDR3: CASSLWTAGETQYF
J: TRBJ2-5
V: TRBV2
size: many
D: NA

DNA: TGTGCCTCCCAGGGTTCTCAACTAGCCAAAAACATTCAGTACTTC
CDR3: CASQGSQLAKNIQYF
J: TRBJ2-4
V: TRBV28
size: few
D: NA

DNA: TGTGCCAGCAGTTTGGCGAGGGCCTACGAGCAGTACTTC
CDR3: CASSLARAYEQYF
J: TRBJ2-7
V: TRBV12-3/TRBV12-4
size: many
D: NA

DNA: TGTGCCAGCAGCCAAGGAAGAGTCACGAACACCGGGGAGCTGTTTTTT
CDR3: CASSQGRVTNTGELFF
J: TRBJ2-2
V: TRBV3-1
size: NA
D: NA

DNA: TGTGCCAGCACGCCCTTCACTAGCGGGACCAATTCTTACAATGAGCAGTTCTTC
CDR3: CASTPFTSGTNSYNEQFF
J: TRBJ2-1
V: TRBV11-3
size: NA
D: TRBD2

DNA: TGTGCCAGCAGTTACCGCCGTGGCGGGGAGCTGTTTTTT
CDR3: CASSYRRGGELFF
J: TRBJ2-2
V: TRBV6-2/TRBV6-3
size: many
D: NA

DNA: TGTGCCAGCAGCCGGGACAGACATCCACCCCTCCACTTT
CDR3: CASSRDRHPPLHF
J: TRBJ1-6
V: TRBV12-3/TRBV12-4
size: many
D: TRBD1

DNA: TGTGCCAGCAGCTCCCGACAGTCCTCTGGAAACACCATATATTTT
CDR3: CASSSRQSSGNTIYF
J: TRBJ1-3
V: TRBV11-2
size: NA
D: NA

DNA: TGTGCCTGGAGTGTTGCTAGCAACTATGGCTACACCTTC
CDR3: CAWSVASNYGYTF
J: TRBJ1-2
V: TRBV30
size: many
D: NA

DNA: TGTGCCAGCAGCCAAGTCCAGGGGAACACTGAAGCTTTCTTT
CDR3: CASSQVQGNTEAFF
J: TRBJ1-1
V: TRBV4-2
size: many
D: NA

DNA: TGTGCCAGCACAAGGGCCTACGAGCAGTACTTC
CDR3: CASTRAYEQYF
J: TRBJ2-7
V: TRBV2
size: many
D: NA

DNA: TGTGCCAGCAGTTTATCAAAAATGATGAACACTGAAGCTTTCTTT
CDR3: CASSLSKMMNTEAFF
J: TRBJ1-1
V: TRBV12-3/TRBV12-4
size: many
D: NA

DNA: TGCAGCGTTGTGAGGGACCAAGAGACCCAGTACTTC
CDR3: CSVVRDQETQYF
J: TRBJ2-5
V: TRBV29-1
size: many
D: NA

DNA: TGCAGTGCTAGAGATCCACGGACTGAAAACACTGAAGCTTTCTTT
CDR3: CSARDPRTENTEAFF
J: TRBJ1-1
V: TRBV20-1
size: many
D: NA

DNA: TGCGCCAGCAGCTTGGAGGAGGGGCGCCCGGGGACTGAAGCTTTCTTT
CDR3: CASSLEEGRPGTEAFF
J: TRBJ1-1
V: TRBV5-1
size: many
D: NA

DNA: TGTGCCAGCAGCTTAGAGGGACAGGGGTTTAAGTCGTCCGGGGAGCTGTTTTTT
CDR3: CASSLEGQGFKSSGELFF
J: TRBJ2-2
V: TRBV7-6
size: many
D: TRBD1

DNA: TGTGCCAGCTCATCCGGGACGGTGAACACCGGGGAGCTGTTTTTT
CDR3: CASSSGTVNTGELFF
J: TRBJ2-2
V: TRBV18
size: many
D: NA

DNA: TGTGCCAGCAGCGAGGGGGACAGGGGACTTTACGAGCAGTACTTC
CDR3: CASSEGDRGLYEQYF
J: TRBJ2-7
V: TRBV9
size: many
D: TRBD1

DNA: TGTGCCAGCAGTTACCGGACAGGGGTTGGGGAGACCCAGTACTTC
CDR3: CASSYRTGVGETQYF
J: TRBJ2-5
V: TRBV6-5
size: many
D: TRBD1